The following is a TCR beta chain sequence with its context. The antigen is not known. These data are taken from a study of human T cells and chemical hapten exposure. Overall study results and limits: While controls formed fewer of them, expanded TCRs formed significantly more large CDR3 similarity clusters.

TCRdb re-analysed the RACE reads in MiXCR, keeping a single row per CDR3 protein. The table has tens of thousands of distinct CDR3 sequences, approximately 9.9% seen once. The time point denotes: pre-sensitization, week 0. Regarding treatment: therapeutic diphenylcyclopropenone sensitization with weekly scalp DPC. CDR1 is MDHEN, CDR2 SYDVKM, per germline. Trimming took 6 bases from V and 3 from J, leaving 9 bases between them. CDR3 length equals 12 residues. The chain has TRBV28 and TRBJ2-7, with unresolved D. The receptor's source is a man in his forties with alopecia areata. Some clones in this sample may be carry-over from other donors' samples. The sequences come from whole blood, collected in connection with sensitization to the hapten diphenylcyclopropenone (DPC). CDR3 residues: CASSLGLYEQYF. The DNA of the CDR3 is TGTGCCAGCAGCCTGGGTCTCTACGAGCAGTACTTC.